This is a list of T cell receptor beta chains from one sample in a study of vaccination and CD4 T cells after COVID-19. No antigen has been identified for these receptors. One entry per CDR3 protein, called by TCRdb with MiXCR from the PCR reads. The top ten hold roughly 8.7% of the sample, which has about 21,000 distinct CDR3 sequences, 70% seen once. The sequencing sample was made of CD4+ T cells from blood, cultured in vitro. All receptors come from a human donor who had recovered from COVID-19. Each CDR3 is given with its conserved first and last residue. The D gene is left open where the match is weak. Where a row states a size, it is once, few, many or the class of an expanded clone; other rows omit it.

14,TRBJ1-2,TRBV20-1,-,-,TGCAGTGCTAGTTGGGGTCCACTCACCTATGGCTACACCTTC,CSASWGPLTYGYTF
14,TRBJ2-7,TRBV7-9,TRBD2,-,TGTGCCAGCACCCAAGGTCTAGCGGACTACGAGCAGTACTTC,CASTQGLADYEQYF
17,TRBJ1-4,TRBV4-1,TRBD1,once,TGCGCCAGCAGCCAAGATCGGGTGGTCGCAGGGGGGGAAAAACTGTTTTTT,CASSQDRVVAGGEKLFF
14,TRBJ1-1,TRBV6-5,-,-,TGTGCCAGCAGTTACCAGAGAGTACGTAATGAAGCTTTCTTT,CASSYQRVRNEAFF
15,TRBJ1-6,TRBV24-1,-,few,TGTGCCACCAAACCTTTCTGGGGCTATAATTCACCCCTCCACTTT,CATKPFWGYNSPLHF
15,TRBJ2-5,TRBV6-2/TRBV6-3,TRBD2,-,TGTGCCAGCAGTTACTTTAGCGGGACGAGGGAGACCCAGTACTTC,CASSYFSGTRETQYF
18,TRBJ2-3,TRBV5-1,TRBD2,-,TGCGCCAGCAGCTACGGGACTAGCGGGAGGGCCAGCACAGATACGCAGTATTTT,CASSYGTSGRASTDTQYF
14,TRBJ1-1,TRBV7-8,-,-,TGTGCCAGCATATTGTGGGCGGCAGGGCCTGAAGCTTTCTTT,CASILWAAGPEAFF
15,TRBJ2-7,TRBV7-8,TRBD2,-,TGTGCCAGCAGCCCCCTCCGGACTAGCGGCTACGAGCAGTACTTC,CASSPLRTSGYEQYF
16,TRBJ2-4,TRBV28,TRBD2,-,TGTGCCAGCGGGCTCGGGGGGACTAGCGCCAAAAACATTCAGTACTTC,CASGLGGTSAKNIQYF
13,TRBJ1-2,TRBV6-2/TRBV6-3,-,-,TGTGCCGGCAGGAGGGGTTCTAACTATGGCTACACCTTC,CAGRRGSNYGYTF
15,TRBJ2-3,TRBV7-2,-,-,TGTGCCAGCAGCTTAGTGGTTGTGAGATTAGATACGCAGTATTTT,CASSLVVVRLDTQYF
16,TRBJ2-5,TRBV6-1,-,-,TGTGCCAGCAGTCCCGTCCTAGGGCCTGTGAGAGAGACCCAGTACTTC,CASSPVLGPVRETQYF
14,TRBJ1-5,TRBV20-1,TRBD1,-,TGCAGTGCTAGGGGGACAGGGGCGCGGCAGCCCCAGCATTTT,CSARGTGARQPQHF
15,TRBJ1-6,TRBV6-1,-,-,TGTGCCAGCAGCCAAGGACAGCTCTATAATTCACCCCTCCACTTT,CASSQGQLYNSPLHF
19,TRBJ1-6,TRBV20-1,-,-,TGCAGTGCTAAGGCTGGAGGCCTGGAGGGTCACTCCTATAATTCACCCCTCCACTTT,CSAKAGGLEGHSYNSPLHF
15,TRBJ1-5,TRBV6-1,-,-,TGTGCCAGCAGTAGACAGCCTGGGGGGAATCAGCCCCAGCATTTT,CASSRQPGGNQPQHF
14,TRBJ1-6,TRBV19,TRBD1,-,TGTGCCAGTAGGGGACAGGCTCCCAATTCACCCCTCCACTTT,CASRGQAPNSPLHF
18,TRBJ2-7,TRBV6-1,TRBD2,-,TGTGCCAGCAGAGGGGGGTGGACTAGCGGGATAGAGATCTACGAGCAGTACTTC,CASRGGWTSGIEIYEQYF
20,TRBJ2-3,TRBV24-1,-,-,TGTGCCACCAGACCCGGGCGTTGGCAAGACCAAACCCAGGGCACAGATACGCAGTATTTT,CATRPGRWQDQTQGTDTQYF
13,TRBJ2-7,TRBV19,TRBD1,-,TGTGCCAGTAGCCTAAACAGGGGTCTCGAGCAGTACTTC,CASSLNRGLEQYF
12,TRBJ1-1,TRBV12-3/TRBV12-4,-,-,TGTGCCAGCAGTTCAGAGAACACTGAAGCTTTCTTT,CASSSENTEAFF
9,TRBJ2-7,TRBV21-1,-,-,TGTGCCGGAAAGAGCGAGCAGTACTTC,CAGKSEQYF
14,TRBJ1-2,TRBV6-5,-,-,TGTGCCAGCAGTTACCGGTCGGGGAACTATGGCTACACCTTC,CASSYRSGNYGYTF
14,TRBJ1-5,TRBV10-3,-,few,TGTGCCATCAGTGAGGAGACAGGCAATCAGCCCCAGCATTTT,CAISEETGNQPQHF
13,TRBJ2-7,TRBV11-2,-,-,TGTGCCAGCTTAGGACAGCCGTTGGGCGAGCAGTACTTC,CASLGQPLGEQYF
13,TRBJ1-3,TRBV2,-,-,TGTGCCAGCAGGATCAGTGGGCGGAACACCATATATTTT,CASRISGRNTIYF
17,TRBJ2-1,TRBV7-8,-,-,TGTGCCAGCAGCTTAGGAGTTTCGTCACGCTCCTACAATGAGCAGTTCTTC,CASSLGVSSRSYNEQFF
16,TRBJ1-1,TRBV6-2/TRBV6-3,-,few,TGTGCCAGCAGTTACTATGGGCCTCCTTCGGCAGTTGAAGCTTTCTTT,CASSYYGPPSAVEAFF
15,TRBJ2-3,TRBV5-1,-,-,TGCGCCAGCAGCTCCCTTGTTGGCCCGGGGGATACGCAGTATTTT,CASSSLVGPGDTQYF
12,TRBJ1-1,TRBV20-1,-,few,TGCAGTGCTAGACAGGGGAACACTGAAGCTTTCTTT,CSARQGNTEAFF
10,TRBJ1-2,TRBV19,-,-,TGTGCCAGTAGTAGGATGGGCTACACCTTC,CASSRMGYTF
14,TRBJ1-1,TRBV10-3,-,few,TGTGCCATCAGCCTACGGGGGCTTAAGTCTGAAGCTTTCTTT,CAISLRGLKSEAFF
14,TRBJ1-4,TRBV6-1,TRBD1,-,TGTGCCAGCAGAGAGACAGGGCAGGGTGAAAAACTGTTTTTT,CASRETGQGEKLFF
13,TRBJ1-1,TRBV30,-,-,TGTGCCTGGAGTGTCTCCGCTAACACTGAAGCTTTCTTT,CAWSVSANTEAFF
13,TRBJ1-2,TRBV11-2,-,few,TGTGCCAGCAGCTTGGACGCGAACTATGGCTACACCTTC,CASSLDANYGYTF
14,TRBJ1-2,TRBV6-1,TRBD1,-,TGTGCCAGCAGTCAGACAGGGACTAACTATGGCTACACCTTC,CASSQTGTNYGYTF
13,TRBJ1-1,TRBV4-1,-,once,TGCGCCAGCAGCCGCGCGGAGGGAACTGAAGCTTTCTTT,CASSRAEGTEAFF
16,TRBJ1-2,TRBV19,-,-,TGTGCCAGTAGCCCATTGGAGGGGCGAACTAACTATGGCTACACCTTC,CASSPLEGRTNYGYTF
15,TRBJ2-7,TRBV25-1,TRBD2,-,TGTGCCAGCAGTGAATCGGCTAGCGGCACCTACGAGCAGTACTTC,CASSESASGTYEQYF
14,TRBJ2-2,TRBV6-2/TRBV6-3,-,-,TGTGCCAGCAAGATCTGGGGGGACACCGGGGAGCTGTTTTTT,CASKIWGDTGELFF
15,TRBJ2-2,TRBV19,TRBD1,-,TGTGCCAGTAGTTCTCCGGGACAGGGAACCGGGGAGCTGTTTTTT,CASSSPGQGTGELFF
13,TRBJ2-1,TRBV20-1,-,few,TGCAGTGCCAGAGCGGGCTCCTACAATGAGCAGTTCTTC,CSARAGSYNEQFF
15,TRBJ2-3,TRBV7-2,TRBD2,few,TGTGCCAGCAGCCCACCGGGGAGGGTCACAGATACGCAGTATTTT,CASSPPGRVTDTQYF
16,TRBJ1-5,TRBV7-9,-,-,TGTGCCAGCAGCCCCGACAGAATAGGAAGCAATCAGCCCCAGCATTTT,CASSPDRIGSNQPQHF
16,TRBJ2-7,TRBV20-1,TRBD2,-,TGCAGTGCCAAACGCTCCGGCGGGAGGAGCTCCTACGAGCAGTACTTC,CSAKRSGGRSSYEQYF
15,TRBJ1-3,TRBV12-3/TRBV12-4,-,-,TGTGCCAGCAGCCCCGGGGTGGGGGCTGGAAACACCATATATTTT,CASSPGVGAGNTIYF
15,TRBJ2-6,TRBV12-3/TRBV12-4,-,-,TGTGCCAGCAGACTACAGATATCTGGGGCCAACGTCCTGACTTTC,CASRLQISGANVLTF
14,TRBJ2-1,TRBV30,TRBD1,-,TGTGCCTGGAGTTTCTGGTCAGGGGGCAATGAGCAGTTCTTC,CAWSFWSGGNEQFF
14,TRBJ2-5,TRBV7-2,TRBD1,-,TGTGCCAGCAGCTTAAAGACAGGGTTGGAGACCCAGTACTTC,CASSLKTGLETQYF
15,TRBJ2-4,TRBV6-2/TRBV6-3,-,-,TGTGCCAGCAGTTCGGGGGAGCTGGCCAAAAACATTCAGTACTTC,CASSSGELAKNIQYF
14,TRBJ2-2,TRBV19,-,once,TGTGCCAGTAGTACAAAGGGGGGACACGGGGAGCTGTTTTTT,CASSTKGGHGELFF
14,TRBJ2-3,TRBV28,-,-,TGTGCCAGCAGTTTAGGTAGGGAGTCAGATACGCAGTATTTT,CASSLGRESDTQYF